Following are 3 T cell receptor beta chains from one sample sequenced in a study of blood T cells in healthy people across ages. A second PCR, run for roughly 7 to 12 cycles, used a sample-barcoded 5' primer plus a J-beta primer mix. One entry per CDR3 protein results from TCRdb running MiXCR on the 5' RACE reads. The sample includes around 1.7 million distinct CDR3 sequences, approximately 30% seen only once; the top ten take roughly 8%. Sequences were obtained from blood. The receptor source for this set is a woman in her 30s in good health.

The CDR3 DNA is TGTGCCAGCACCAACAGAGGGTCCGACAATGAGCAGTTCTTC. Amino acids: CASTNRGSDNEQFF. The chain carries TRBV6-6 and TRBJ2-1, with D tentatively TRBD2 (5 bases). Germline CDR1 and CDR2: MNHNY and SVGAGI (reference sequence). V was pared by 7 bases and J by 5 bases, with 15 bases between. The CDR3 is 14 residues long.

This clonotype has just a few counts. This chain links TRBV11-2 with TRBJ2-7, with unresolved D. The CDR3 runs to 16 residues. The germline V and J ends were trimmed by 0 bases and 2 bases, with 14 bases remaining between them. Germline CDR1 and CDR2: SGHAT and FQNNGV. The CDR3: CASSLDHRAGTYEQYF. Here the CDR3 DNA reads TGTGCCAGCAGCTTAGATCATCGGGCAGGAACCTACGAGCAGTACTTC.

There are a few counts of this clonotype. The chain has TRBV20-1 and TRBJ2-7; D is unresolved. The V end lost 3 bases, the J end lost 2 bases, and 11 bases lay between the germline ends. The length of the CDR3 is 13 residues. In germline, CDR1 is DFQATT, CDR2 SNEGSKA (reference sequence). The CDR3 coding sequence is TGCAGTGCTAGTATCGTCGGACCCTACGAGCAGTACTTC. Translating gives CSASIVGPYEQYF.